This T cell receptor beta chain was identified during a study of OX40 agonist ivuxolimab in advanced cancers. This clone occurred a few times. Germline V gene lookup returns CDR1 LNHDA and CDR2 SQIVND (reference sequence). This CDR3 contains 15 residues. V shed 2 bases and J shed 1 base, with 11 bases lying between them. Sequenced by immunoSEQ multiplex PCR; TCRdb stores in-frame clones only, minus some. The table shows roughly 13,000 clones, with 77% occurring only once. The sample consisted of CD4+ or CD8+ T cells sorted from blood, taken in a trial of the OX40 agonist ivuxolimab. This clonotype was obtained from an adult with an advanced solid tumor such as melanoma, head and neck, liver or kidney cancer. The V gene is TRBV19, the J gene TRBJ2-5; tentatively, D is TRBD2 (6 bases). Here the CDR3 reads CASSIKAGLQETQYF. The CDR3, as DNA: TGTGCCAGTAGTATAAAGGCGGGACTCCAAGAGACCCAGTACTTC.